Each of the 9 T cell receptor beta chains below was sequenced from the same sample in a study of post-analysis software for immune sequencing data. Whole-study findings and limits: Patients had higher frequencies than controls of about five TRBV segments, including TRBV5-6, TRBV5-1 and TRBV20-1.

These receptors have no identified antigens. Researchers reported that TCR beta cDNA libraries carried unique molecular identifiers. MiXCR was run by TCRdb on the PCR reads, yielding one entry per CDR3 protein. The sample holds roughly 800,000 distinct CDR3 sequences, just over 45% seen once. The sequencing input was blood. The receptors come from a girl between 10 and 17 years old with multiple sclerosis.

The chain recombines TRBV9 with TRBJ1-4, with TRBD1 as a possible D gene (6 bases). Germline lookup yields CDR1 SGDLS and CDR2 YYNGEE. V was trimmed by 3 bases and J by 3 bases, leaving 18 bases between them. This CDR3 contains 17 residues. CDR3 in DNA: TGTGCCAGCAGCGCGGGATCACCGGGACACCCTAATGAAAAACTGTTTTTT. Translated: CASSAGSPGHPNEKLFF.

This clonotype was observed a few times. The chain is built from TRBV7-3 and TRBJ2-1; 10 bases are shared with TRBD1. In germline, CDR1 is SGHTA, CDR2 FQGTGA. Trimming took 5 bases from V and 4 from J; bases not matched to a gene: 8. The CDR3 totals 16 residues. In DNA form, the CDR3 reads TGTGCCAGCAGCCCCTCCGGGACAGGGGTATACAATGAGCAGTTCTTC. It is translated as CASSPSGTGVYNEQFF.

The chain carries TRBV15 and TRBJ2-1; maybe TRBD1 (6 bases). The CDR3 covers 16 residues. Germline V gene data show CDR1 as LNHNV and CDR2 as YYDKDF (reference sequence). V lost 3 bases to trimming and J lost 13 bases, with 25 bases between them. The CDR3 DNA follows: TGTGCCACCAGCAGCTATAGGACAGACCCCCTGGGAGCTCAGTTCTTC. Amino acid sequence: CATSSYRTDPLGAQFF.

The V and J genes are TRBV30 and TRBJ2-1, with TRBD2 matching 7 bases. V lost 7 bases, J lost 6 bases, and 15 bases stayed unmatched. The CDR3 totals 15 residues. Germline V gene lookup returns CDR1 GTSNPN and CDR2 SVGIG (reference sequence). CDR3 coding DNA: TGTGCCTCTTGGGCCCGGGAGGCCCCGAGCAATGAGCAGTTCTTC. Its translation: CASWAREAPSNEQFF.

V and J are TRBV5-7 and TRBJ2-4, with a tentative D call TRBD1 (5 bases). TRBV5-7 is flagged as an ORF with uncertain function. This CDR3 comprises 17 residues. V lost 1 base to trimming and J lost 0 bases, with 14 bases between them. The CDR3 loop is CASSLWGWFVAKNIQYF. CDR3 bases: TGTGCCAGCAGCTTGTGGGGCTGGTTCGTAGCCAAAAACATTCAGTACTTC.

Only a few counts were recorded for this clonotype. The chain uses TRBV7-2 and TRBJ2-3, with D tentatively TRBD1 (5 bases). This CDR3 spans 13 amino acids. CDR1 SGHTA and CDR2 FQGNSA come from the germline V gene. Trimming removed 4 bases at V and 6 bases at J, with 11 bases between. CDR3 DNA: TGTGCCAGCAGCTCCAATCCAGGGGATACGCAGTATTTT. Residues: CASSSNPGDTQYF.

This clonotype has only a few counts. V usage is TRBV9 and J usage is TRBJ2-7; 8 positions agree with TRBD2. The CDR3 length is 14 residues. Germline trimming cut 2 bases from V and 5 bases from J; bases unmatched to any gene: 6. Germline V gene sequence: CDR1 SGDLS, CDR2 YYNGEE. CDR3 sequence (DNA): TGTGCCAGCAGCGTGGGACTAGGTGGCCACGAGCAGTACTTC. Its translation: CASSVGLGGHEQYF.

This sequence joins TRBV5-5 and TRBJ1-1; 9 bases align to TRBD1. Germline loops: CDR1 SGHKS, CDR2 YYEKEE (reference sequence). Trimming cost V 4 bases and J 5 bases; bases outside gene matches: 9. The CDR3 has 15 amino acids. In nucleotides, the CDR3 is TGTGCCAGCAGCCTCGGTGGGACAGGGCGAACTGAAGCTTTCTTT. Encoded protein: CASSLGGTGRTEAFF. Filled out from reference TRBV5-5 and TRBJ1-1, the complete variable domain reads DAGVTQSPTHLIKTRGQQVTLRCSPISGHKSVSWYQQVLGQGPQFIFQYYEKEERGRGNFPDRFSARQFPNYSSELNVNALLLGDSALYLCASSLGGTGRTEAFFGQGTRLTVV.

In its sample, this clonotype was seen a few times. J is TRBJ2-3 and V is TRBV6-5, with 7 bases that match TRBD1. CDR1 and CDR2 from the germline V gene are MNHEY and SVGAGI. Trimming took 6 bases from V and 4 from J; bases not matched to a gene: 7. The CDR3 extends over 14 amino acids. Written as DNA, the CDR3 is TGTGCCAGCAGGCAGACAGGGAAGGCAGATACGCAGTATTTT. Amino acid sequence: CASRQTGKADTQYF.